A single T cell receptor beta chain is shown here with its context. Its antigen is currently not known. No much larger clone exists at a distance of one base, and base qualities are not known. This sample stems from a study of beta chain features in type 1 diabetes (dated by TCRdb to 2016 to 2019). General notes on the study: Mean age, gender distribution, total cell number and subset yield did not differ between patients and healthy donors. Across all samples, approximately 100 million sorted cells were examined, and cell number per subset correlated strongly with RNA yield. In the study, TCRB repertoires of sorted circulating CD4+ T cell subsets from recently diagnosed type 1 diabetes patients were compared with those of matched healthy donors. Regulatory and stem cell-like memory subsets were obtained from only 8 patients and about 8 healthy donors, while naive and central memory subsets were obtained from all 30 or so donors. Points the paper makes about the study in general: Patients with type 1 diabetes made fewer insertions and deleted more nucleotides at VDJ recombination sites, implying thymic rearrangement abnormalities. Because cDNA rather than genomic DNA was sequenced, highly expressing activated cells could have been over-represented, although no difference in activation and CD3 levels was found between groups. A moderate but significant shortening of TCRB CDR3 length was observed in type 1 diabetes patients in all four CD4+ subsets. The naive, central memory and regulatory TCRB repertoires appeared to resemble one another more closely among patients than among healthy donors. Only small numbers of individuals were included in the HLA sub-analyses, which left unresolved whether HLA type had any influence on TCRB rearrangement. Shorter templates might be favored by PCR, yet because patient and control samples were amplified and corrected together, any such skew would affect both groups equally.

The High Capacity cDNA Reverse Transcription Kit was used to reverse transcribe all of the isolated RNA, meaning that expressed TCRB transcripts were what got sequenced. Deep immunoSEQ sequencing was applied to naive, central memory and regulatory T cell samples, giving an average of about 3.7 million total reads per sample. Sorted cells were lysed in RLT buffer and RNA was extracted with DNase-treated RNeasy Micro or Mini kits, depending on cell number. To prevent cross-contamination, every cell subset was processed on its own, while patient and healthy donor samples were processed together. Using the immunoSEQ multiplex PCR, TCRB sequences were amplified from cDNA into 87-bp fragments spanning the CDR3 region. The amplicons were sequenced using the Illumina HiSeq platform. The study's processing was this. Synthetic template baselines were used to correct PCR bias computationally, reads within Hamming distance 2 were collapsed together, and singletons that could not be merged were discarded. Reads were aligned to IMGT to assign V, D and J genes, CDR3 length, and insertions or deletions at six rearrangement sites. Clonotype counts were normalized to sorted cell number within each subset before computing true diversity and Gini coefficients with the tcR R package. The overlap coefficient, calculated on TCRB nucleotide sequences, was used to measure repertoire sharing. Out-of-frame TCRB sequences from naive cells were analyzed as a proxy for the pre-selection repertoire. The source is immuneACCESS, and TCRdb retained only in-frame sequences with V and J called. Part of the clones is not carried over; for the studies checked, unresolved V genes explain less than half of this, and the remainder is unexplained. The V and J calls and the clone size are those of that table, but D and trimming were determined from the DNA. Across this sample there are over 350,000 clones, with less than 15% seen only once. The top ten clonotypes cover about 0.019% of the sample.

Via the germline V gene, CDR1 is SGHTA and CDR2 FQGNSA. Here V drops 4 bases and J drops 7 bases, and the junction holds 4 bases not matched to any gene. The CDR3 has 16 amino acids, counting the end cysteine and phenylalanine. Left in the record is the CDR3 DNA by itself, 48 bases read in frame from the first base. Each donor gave one peripheral blood draw, approximately 120 mL on average, collected into heparinised tubes. A BD FACSAria II and a panel including CD45RO, CCR7, CD25, CD127, CD95 and CD27 were used to sort naive, central memory, regulatory and stem cell-like memory CD4+ T cells. A purity above 95% was achieved for all sorted populations. Right away, PBMCs were isolated by Lymphoprep density gradient centrifugation and were stained directly, with no culture step. So that batch effects would be minimized, each experiment stained and sorted samples in pairs, pairing one healthy donor with one patient.

This TCR was sampled from a woman between 18 and 29 years old in good health. Material for sequencing was naive CD4+ T cells from blood. What this sample's cell subset or site label stands for: true naive CD4+ T cells. The V and J genes are TRBV7-2 and TRBJ2-1; 16 nucleotides in the junction match TRBD2. CDR3 protein: CASSWGGLAGGNEQFF. The sequenced DNA: TGTGCCAGCAGCTGGGGGGGACTAGCGGGAGGGAATGAGCAGTTCTTC.